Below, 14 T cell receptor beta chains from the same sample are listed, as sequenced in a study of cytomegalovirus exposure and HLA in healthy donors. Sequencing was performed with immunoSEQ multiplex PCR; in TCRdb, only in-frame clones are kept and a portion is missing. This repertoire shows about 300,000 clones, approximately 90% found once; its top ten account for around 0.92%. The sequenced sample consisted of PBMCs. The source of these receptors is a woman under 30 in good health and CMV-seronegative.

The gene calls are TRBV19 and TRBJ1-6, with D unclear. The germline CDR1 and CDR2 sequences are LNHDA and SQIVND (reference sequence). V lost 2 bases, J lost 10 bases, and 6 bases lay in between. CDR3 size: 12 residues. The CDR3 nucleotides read TGTGCCAGTAGTATACCGGGGTCACCCCTCCACTTT. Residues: CASSIPGSPLHF.

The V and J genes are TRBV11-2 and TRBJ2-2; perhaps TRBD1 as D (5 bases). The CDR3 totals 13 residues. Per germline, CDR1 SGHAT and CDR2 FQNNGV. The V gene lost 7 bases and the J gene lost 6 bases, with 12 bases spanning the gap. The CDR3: CASTRVQAGELFF. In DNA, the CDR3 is TGTGCCAGCACGCGCGTACAGGCCGGGGAGCTGTTTTTT.

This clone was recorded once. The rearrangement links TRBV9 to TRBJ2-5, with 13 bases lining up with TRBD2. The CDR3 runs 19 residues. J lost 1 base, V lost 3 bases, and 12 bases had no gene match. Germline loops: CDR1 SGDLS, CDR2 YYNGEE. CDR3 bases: TGTGCCAGCAGCGGGGGGGAACTAGCGGGAGGGCCGTCCCAAGAGACCCAGTACTTC. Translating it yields CASSGGELAGGPSQETQYF.

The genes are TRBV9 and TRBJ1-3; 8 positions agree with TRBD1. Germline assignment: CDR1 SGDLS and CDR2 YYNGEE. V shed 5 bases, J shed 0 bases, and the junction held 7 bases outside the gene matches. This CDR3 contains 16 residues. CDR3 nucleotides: TGTGCCAGCAGTGAGGCAGGGGGCGCCTCTGGAAACACCATATATTTT. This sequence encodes CASSEAGGASGNTIYF.

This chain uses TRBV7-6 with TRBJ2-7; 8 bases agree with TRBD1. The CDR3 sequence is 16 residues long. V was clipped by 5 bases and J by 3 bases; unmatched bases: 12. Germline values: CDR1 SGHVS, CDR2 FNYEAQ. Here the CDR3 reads CASSAQTGATYYEQYF. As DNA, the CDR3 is TGTGCCAGCAGCGCCCAGACAGGGGCCACTTACTACGAGCAGTACTTC.

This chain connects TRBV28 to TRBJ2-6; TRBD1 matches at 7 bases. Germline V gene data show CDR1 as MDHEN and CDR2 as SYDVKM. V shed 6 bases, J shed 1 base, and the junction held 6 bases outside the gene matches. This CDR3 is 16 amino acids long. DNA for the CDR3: TGTGCCAGCAGCCCCACAGGGGTTTCTGGGGCCAACGTCCTGACTTTC. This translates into CASSPTGVSGANVLTF. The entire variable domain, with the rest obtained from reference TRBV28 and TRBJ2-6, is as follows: DVKVTQSSRYLVKRTGEKVFLECVQDMDHENMFWYRQDPGLGLRLIYFSYDVKMKEKGDIPEGYSVSREKKERFSLILESASTNQTSMYLCASSPTGVSGANVLTFGAGSRLTVL.

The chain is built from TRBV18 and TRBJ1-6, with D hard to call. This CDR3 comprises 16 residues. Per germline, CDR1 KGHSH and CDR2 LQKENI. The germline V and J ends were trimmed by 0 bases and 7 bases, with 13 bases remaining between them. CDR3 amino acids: CASSPPPAGNNSPLHF. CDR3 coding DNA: TGTGCCAGCTCACCACCCCCAGCGGGAAACAATTCACCCCTCCACTTT.

CDR3 loop: CASSFGQPASPLHF. CDR3 bases: TGTGCCAGCAGTTTCGGACAACCGGCCTCACCCCTCCACTTT. This chain joins TRBV27 and TRBJ1-6; tentatively, D is TRBD1 (5 bases). Germline-derived CDR1 and CDR2 are MNHEY and SMNVEV (reference sequence). The germline V and J ends were trimmed by 3 bases and 10 bases, with 13 bases remaining between them. The CDR3 has 14 residues.

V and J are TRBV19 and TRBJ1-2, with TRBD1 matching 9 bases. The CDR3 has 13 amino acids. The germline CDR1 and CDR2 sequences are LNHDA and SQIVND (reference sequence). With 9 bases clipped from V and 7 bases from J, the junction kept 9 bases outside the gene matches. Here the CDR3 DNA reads TGTGCCAGCAGACCACAGGGGGCCCTTGGCTACACCTTC. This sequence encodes CASRPQGALGYTF. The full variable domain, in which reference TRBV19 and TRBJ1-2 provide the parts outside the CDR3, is DGGITQSPKYLFRKEGQNVTLSCEQNLNHDAMYWYRQDPGQGLRLIYYSQIVNDFQKGDIAEGYSVSREKKESFPLTVTSAQKNPTAFYLCASRPQGALGYTFGSGTRLTVV.

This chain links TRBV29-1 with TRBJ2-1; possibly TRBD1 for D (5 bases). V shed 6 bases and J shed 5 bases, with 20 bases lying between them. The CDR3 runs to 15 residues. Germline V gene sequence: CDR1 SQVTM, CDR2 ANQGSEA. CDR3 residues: CSVPVGPDSNNEQFF. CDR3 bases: TGCAGCGTCCCCGTAGGGCCCGACAGTAACAATGAGCAGTTCTTC.

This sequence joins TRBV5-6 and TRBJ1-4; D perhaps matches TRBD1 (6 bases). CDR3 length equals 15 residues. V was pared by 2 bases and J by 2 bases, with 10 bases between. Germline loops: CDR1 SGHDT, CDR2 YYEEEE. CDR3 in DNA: TGTGCCAGCAGCTTTAGAACAGGGACTAATGAAAAACTGTTTTTT. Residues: CASSFRTGTNEKLFF.

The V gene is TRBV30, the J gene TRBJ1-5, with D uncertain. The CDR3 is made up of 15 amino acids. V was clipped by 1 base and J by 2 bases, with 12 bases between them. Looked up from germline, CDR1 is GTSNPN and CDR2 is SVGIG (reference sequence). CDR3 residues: CAWSGGGMGNQPQHF. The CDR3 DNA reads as TGTGCCTGGAGTGGGGGAGGGATGGGCAATCAGCCCCAGCATTTT.

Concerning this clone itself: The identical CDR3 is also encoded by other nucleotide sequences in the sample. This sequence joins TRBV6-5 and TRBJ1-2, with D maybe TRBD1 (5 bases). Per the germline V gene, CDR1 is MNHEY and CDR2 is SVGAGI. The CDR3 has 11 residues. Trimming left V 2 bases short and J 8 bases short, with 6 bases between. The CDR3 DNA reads TGTGCCAGCAGTTACAGGGGCGGCTACACCTTC. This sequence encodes CASSYRGGYTF.

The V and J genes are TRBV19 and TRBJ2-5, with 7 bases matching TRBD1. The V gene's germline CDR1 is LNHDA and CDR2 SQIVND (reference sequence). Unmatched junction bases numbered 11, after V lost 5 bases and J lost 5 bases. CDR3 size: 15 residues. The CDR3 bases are TGTGCCAGTAGTCCAAGGGGGCTCAGAGGCGAGACCCAGTACTTC. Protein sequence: CASSPRGLRGETQYF.